This TCR beta chain was sequenced in a study of blood T cell repertoires in COVID-19. Background on the study: COVID-19 samples collected from the United States, Italy and Spain covered acute and convalescent phases. Nucleic acid was either cDNA or gDNA, and it came from T cells, B-cell-depleted T cells, or PBMCs.

The germline V gene has CDR1 MDHEN and CDR2 SYDVKM. The CDR3 has 15 amino acids. Trimming removed 3 bases from V and 0 bases from J, with 8 bases in between. Original processing methods: It was from reference gene primer amplification that nucleated cell counts were estimated. Measured with immunoSEQ multiplex PCR; TCRdb has only the in-frame clones, and not every one. That table supplies the V and J calls and clone size; D and trimming were determined from the DNA. The data hold 120,000 or so clones, with 75% to 85% observed a single time. Source material: peripheral blood. The gene calls are TRBV28 and TRBJ2-2, with D perhaps TRBD1 (6 bases). This TCR was sampled from a man aged 35-49 years with active or convalescent COVID-19. The CDR3 sequence: CASSFQGPNTGELFF. The CDR3 DNA sequence: TGTGCCAGCAGTTTCCAGGGGCCGAACACCGGGGAGCTGTTTTTT.